This T cell receptor beta chain was retrieved from a study of early T cells in non-severe SARS-CoV-2 infection. Findings and limits, study-wide: In VDJdb matching, anti-spike CD8 responses were favored while private and CD4 specificities went missing.

The CDR3 runs to 11 residues. Comments on this clonotype: Antigen: not known.

TCRdb reanalysed the 5' RACE reads using MiXCR and keeps one entry per CDR3 protein. This table holds about 85,000 distinct CDR3 sequences, 13% to 15% found once. Sequenced input: whole blood. V and J are TRBV21-1 and TRBJ2-7; the table's D call TRBD1 went unverified against the DNA. TRBV21-1 is labeled a pseudogene. This clonotype was sampled from an adult who was a healthcare worker with PCR-confirmed SARS-CoV-2 infection or an uninfected control (not recorded which). For the CDR3, the DNA is TGTGCCAGTCTCTCGACCCTTTACAGGAACTTC. Protein product: CASLSTLYRNF.